This T cell receptor beta chain comes out of a study of post-analysis software for immune sequencing data. Study overall: The study covered relapsing-remitting, secondary progressive and progressive-relapsing courses of multiple sclerosis.

Unique molecular identifiers were carried by the TCR beta cDNA libraries. The source material, roughly 0.85 to 10 million T cells, gave rise to about 520,000 cDNA molecules. TCRdb reprocessed the PCR reads with MiXCR, giving one entry per CDR3 protein. The profile shows a few hundred thousand distinct CDR3 sequences, approximately 37% of them singletons. Sample: blood. The origin of this receptor is a girl aged 2 to 10 with multiple sclerosis.

The CDR3 nucleotides are TGTGCCAGTAGTACTCGACTAGTCCCAACAGATACGCAGTATTTT. Its protein product is CASSTRLVPTDTQYF. This sequence joins TRBV19 and TRBJ2-3; D is perhaps TRBD2 (6 bases). The CDR3 covers 15 residues. The germline CDR1 and CDR2 sequences are LNHDA and SQIVND (reference sequence). V lost 4 bases, J lost 3 bases, and 14 bases lay in between. Filled out from reference TRBV19 and TRBJ2-3, the complete variable domain reads DGGITQSPKYLFRKEGQNVTLSCEQNLNHDAMYWYRQDPGQGLRLIYYSQIVNDFQKGDIAEGYSVSREKKESFPLTVTSAQKNPTAFYLCASSTRLVPTDTQYFGPGTRLTVL.